Many counts were recorded for the clone carrying this T cell receptor beta chain. These data belong to a study of CDR3 diversity in severe acne. MiXCR was run by TCRdb on the PCR reads, yielding one entry per CDR3 protein. The data hold some 90,000 distinct CDR3 sequences, with under 55% observed a single time. Germline assignment: CDR1 DFQATT and CDR2 SNEGSKA (reference sequence). The CDR3 has 15 amino acids. V was cut by 5 bases and J by 0 bases, with 14 bases left in between. Sequencing input: blood. This clonotype was sampled from a male donor with severe acne vulgaris. This chain joins TRBV20-1 and TRBJ2-1; TRBD2 might be the D (5 bases). CDR3 coding DNA: TGCAGTGCTCCAACACTAGTGAGCTCCTACAATGAGCAGTTCTTC. This gives the protein CSAPTLVSSYNEQFF.